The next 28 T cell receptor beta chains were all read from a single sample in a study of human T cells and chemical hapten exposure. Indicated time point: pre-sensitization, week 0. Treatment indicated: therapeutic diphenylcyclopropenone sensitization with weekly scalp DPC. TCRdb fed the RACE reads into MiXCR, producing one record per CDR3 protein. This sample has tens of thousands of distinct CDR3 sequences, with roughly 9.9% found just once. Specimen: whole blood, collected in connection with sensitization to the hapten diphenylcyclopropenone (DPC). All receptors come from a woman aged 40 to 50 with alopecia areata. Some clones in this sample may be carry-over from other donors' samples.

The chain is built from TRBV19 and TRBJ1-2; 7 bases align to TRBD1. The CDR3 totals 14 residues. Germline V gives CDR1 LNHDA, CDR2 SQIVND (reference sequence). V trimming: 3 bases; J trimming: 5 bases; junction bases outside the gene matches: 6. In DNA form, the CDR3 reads TGTGCCAGTAGTATGCGGGACAGCTTGTATGGCTACACCTTC. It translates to CASSMRDSLYGYTF.

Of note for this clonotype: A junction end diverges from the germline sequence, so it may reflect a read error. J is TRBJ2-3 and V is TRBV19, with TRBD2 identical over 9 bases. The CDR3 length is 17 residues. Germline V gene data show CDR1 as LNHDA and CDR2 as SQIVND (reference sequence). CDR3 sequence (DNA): TGTGCCAGTAGTATAGATCCCGGAGCGGGGGGCACAGACACGCAGTATTTT. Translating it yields CASSIDPGAGGTDTQYF.

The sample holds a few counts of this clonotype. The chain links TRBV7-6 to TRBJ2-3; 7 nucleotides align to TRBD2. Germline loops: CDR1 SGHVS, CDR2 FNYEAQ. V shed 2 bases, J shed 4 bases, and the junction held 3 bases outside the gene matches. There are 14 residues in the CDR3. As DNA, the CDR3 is TGTGCCAGCAGCTTAAAAGGACTAGCAGATACGCAGTATTTT. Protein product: CASSLKGLADTQYF.

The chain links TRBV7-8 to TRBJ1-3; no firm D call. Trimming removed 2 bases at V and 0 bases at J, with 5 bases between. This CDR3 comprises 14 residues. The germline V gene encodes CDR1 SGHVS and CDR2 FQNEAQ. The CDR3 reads CASSLSRSGNTIYF. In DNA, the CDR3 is TGTGCCAGCAGCTTATCCCGCTCTGGAAACACCATATATTTT.

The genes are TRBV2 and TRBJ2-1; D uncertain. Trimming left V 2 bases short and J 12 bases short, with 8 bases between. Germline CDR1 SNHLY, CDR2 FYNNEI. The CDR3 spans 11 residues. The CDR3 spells CASSETLGQFF. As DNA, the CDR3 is TGTGCCAGCAGTGAAACCCTCGGGCAGTTCTTC.

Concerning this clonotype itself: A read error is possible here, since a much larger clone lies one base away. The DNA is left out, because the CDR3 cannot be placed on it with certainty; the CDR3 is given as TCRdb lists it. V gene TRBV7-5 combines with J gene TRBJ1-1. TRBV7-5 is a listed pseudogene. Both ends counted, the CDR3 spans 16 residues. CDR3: CIPVSEAYSAIAEAFF.

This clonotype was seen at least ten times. CDR3 protein: CASSQDLMGPGTANSPLHF. In nucleotides, the CDR3 is TGTGCCAGCAGCCAAGATCTTATGGGACCCGGGACAGCAAATTCACCCCTCCACTTT. V usage is TRBV3-1 and J usage is TRBJ1-6, with 7 bases that match TRBD1. Trimming at V came to 0 bases and at J to 7 bases, leaving 15 bases not matched to a gene. CDR1 and CDR2 (germline): LGHDT, YNNKEL (reference sequence). CDR3 size: 19 residues.

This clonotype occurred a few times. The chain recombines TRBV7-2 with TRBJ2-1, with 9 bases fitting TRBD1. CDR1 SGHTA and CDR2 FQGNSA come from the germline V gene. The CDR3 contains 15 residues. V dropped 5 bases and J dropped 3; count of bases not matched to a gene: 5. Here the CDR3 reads CASSPRQGVYNEQFF. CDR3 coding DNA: TGTGCCAGCAGCCCGAGACAGGGGGTCTACAATGAGCAGTTCTTC. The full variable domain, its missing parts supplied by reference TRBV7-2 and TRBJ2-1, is GAGVSQSPSNKVTEKGKDVELRCDPISGHTALYWYRQSLGQGLEFLIYFQGNSAPDKSGLPSDRFSAERTGGSVSTLTIQRTQQEDSAVYLCASSPRQGVYNEQFFGPGTRLTVL.

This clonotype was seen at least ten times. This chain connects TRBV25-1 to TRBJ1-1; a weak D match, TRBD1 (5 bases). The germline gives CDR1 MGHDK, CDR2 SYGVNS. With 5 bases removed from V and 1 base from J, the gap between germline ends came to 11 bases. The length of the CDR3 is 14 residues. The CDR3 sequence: CASSKGRRNTEAFF. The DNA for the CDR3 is TGTGCCAGCAGTAAGGGACGGCGGAACACTGAAGCTTTCTTT.

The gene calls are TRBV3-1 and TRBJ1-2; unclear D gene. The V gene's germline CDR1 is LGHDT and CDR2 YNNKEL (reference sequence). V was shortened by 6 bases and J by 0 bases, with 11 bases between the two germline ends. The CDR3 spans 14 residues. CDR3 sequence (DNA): TGTGCCAGCAGTCGGGATCGGGCTAACTATGGCTACACCTTC. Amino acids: CASSRDRANYGYTF.

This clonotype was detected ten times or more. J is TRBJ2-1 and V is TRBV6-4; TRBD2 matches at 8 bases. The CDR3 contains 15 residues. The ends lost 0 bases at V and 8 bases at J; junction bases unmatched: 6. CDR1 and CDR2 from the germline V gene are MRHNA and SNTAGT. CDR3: CASSDSSGGGDEQFF. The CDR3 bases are TGTGCCAGCAGTGACTCGAGCGGGGGCGGCGATGAGCAGTTCTTC.

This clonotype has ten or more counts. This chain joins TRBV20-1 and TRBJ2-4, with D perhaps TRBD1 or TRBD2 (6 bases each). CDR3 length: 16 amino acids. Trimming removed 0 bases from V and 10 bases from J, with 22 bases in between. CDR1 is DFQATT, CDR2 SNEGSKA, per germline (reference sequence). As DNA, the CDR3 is TGCAGTGCTAGAGATGGAGGGGGTTCCACCGAGGGAATTCAGTACTTC. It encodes CSARDGGGSTEGIQYF.

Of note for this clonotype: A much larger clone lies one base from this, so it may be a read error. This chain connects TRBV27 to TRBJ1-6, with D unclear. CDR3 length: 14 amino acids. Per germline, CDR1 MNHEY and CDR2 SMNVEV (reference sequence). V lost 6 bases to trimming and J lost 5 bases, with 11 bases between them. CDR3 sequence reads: CASRLIGNNSPLHF. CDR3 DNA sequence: TGTGCCAGCAGACTCATAGGGAATAATTCACCCCTCCACTTT.

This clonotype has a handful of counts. In DNA form, the CDR3 reads TGCAGCGTTGTCTCTCCTAGCACCAATGAGCAGTTCTTC. Protein: CSVVSPSTNEQFF. The J gene is TRBJ2-1, the V gene TRBV29-1; D is perhaps TRBD2 (5 bases). V lost 4 bases to trimming and J lost 6 bases, with 13 bases between them. This CDR3 is built from 13 residues. Germline CDR1 reads SQVTM; CDR2 reads ANQGSEA.

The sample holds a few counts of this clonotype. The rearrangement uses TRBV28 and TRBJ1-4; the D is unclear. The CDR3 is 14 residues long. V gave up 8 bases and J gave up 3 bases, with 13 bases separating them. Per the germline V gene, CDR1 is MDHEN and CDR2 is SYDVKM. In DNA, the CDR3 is TGTGCCAGCGCAAGGACGGCATCTAATGAAAAACTGTTTTTT. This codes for CASARTASNEKLFF.

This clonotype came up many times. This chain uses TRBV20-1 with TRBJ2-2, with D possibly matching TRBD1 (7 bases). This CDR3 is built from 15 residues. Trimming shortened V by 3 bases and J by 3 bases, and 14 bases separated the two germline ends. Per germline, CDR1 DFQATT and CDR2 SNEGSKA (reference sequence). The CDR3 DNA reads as TGCAGTGCTAGGCTCGCCAGGGGGGACACCGGGGAGCTGTTTTTT. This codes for CSARLARGDTGELFF.

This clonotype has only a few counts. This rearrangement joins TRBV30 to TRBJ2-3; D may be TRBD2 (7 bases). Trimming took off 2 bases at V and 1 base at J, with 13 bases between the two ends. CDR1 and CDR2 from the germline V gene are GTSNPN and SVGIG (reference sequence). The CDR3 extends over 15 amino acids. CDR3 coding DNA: TGTGCCTGGAGTAGGGGGGGCCGCGGCACAGATACGCAGTATTTT. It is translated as CAWSRGGRGTDTQYF. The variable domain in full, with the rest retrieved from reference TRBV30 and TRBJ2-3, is SQTIHQWPATLVQPVGSPLSLECTVEGTSNPNLYWYRQAAGRGLQLLFYSVGIGQISSEVPQNLSASRPQDRQFILSSKKLLLSDSGFYLCAWSRGGRGTDTQYFGPGTRLTVL.

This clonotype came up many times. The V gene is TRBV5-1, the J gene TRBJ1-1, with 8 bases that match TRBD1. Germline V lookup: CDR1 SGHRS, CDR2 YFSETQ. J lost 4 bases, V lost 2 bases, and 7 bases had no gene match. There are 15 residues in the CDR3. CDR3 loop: CASSFIQGARTEAFF. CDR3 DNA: TGCGCCAGCAGCTTTATTCAGGGGGCGCGCACTGAAGCTTTCTTT.

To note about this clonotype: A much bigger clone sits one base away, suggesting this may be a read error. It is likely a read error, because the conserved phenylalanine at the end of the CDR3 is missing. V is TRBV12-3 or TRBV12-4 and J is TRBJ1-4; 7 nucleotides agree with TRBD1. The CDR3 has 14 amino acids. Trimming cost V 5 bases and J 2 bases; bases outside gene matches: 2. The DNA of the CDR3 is TGTGCCAGCAGTGCGGGACAGACTAATGAAAAACTGTTTATT. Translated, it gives CASSAGQTNEKLFI.

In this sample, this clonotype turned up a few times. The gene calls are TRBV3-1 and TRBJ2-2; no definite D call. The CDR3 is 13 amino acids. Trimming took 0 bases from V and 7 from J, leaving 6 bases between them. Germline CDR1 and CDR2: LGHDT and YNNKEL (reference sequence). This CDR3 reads CASSQDWSGELFF. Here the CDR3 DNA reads TGTGCCAGCAGCCAAGACTGGAGCGGGGAGCTGTTTTTT.

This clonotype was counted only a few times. CDR3 nucleotide sequence: TGTGCCAGCAGCCAAGAGGGTTCGAAGACCCAGTACTTC. Its protein is CASSQEGSKTQYF. This rearrangement joins TRBV4-2 to TRBJ2-5; D call uncertain. CDR3 length equals 13 residues. CDR1 is LGHNA and CDR2 is YNFKEQ in the germline V gene. Trimming took off 0 bases at V and 6 bases at J, with 8 bases between the two ends.

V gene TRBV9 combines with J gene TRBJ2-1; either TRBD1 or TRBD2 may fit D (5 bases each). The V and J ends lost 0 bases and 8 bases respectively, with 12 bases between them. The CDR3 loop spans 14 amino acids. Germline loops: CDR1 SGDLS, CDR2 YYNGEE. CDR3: CASSVAPGPDEQFF. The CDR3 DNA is TGTGCCAGCAGCGTAGCTCCGGGGCCTGATGAGCAGTTCTTC.

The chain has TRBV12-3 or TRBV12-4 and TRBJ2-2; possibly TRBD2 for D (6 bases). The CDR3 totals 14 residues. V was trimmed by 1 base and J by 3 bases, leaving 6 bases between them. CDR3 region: CASSLVADTGELFF. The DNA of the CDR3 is TGTGCCAGCAGTTTAGTAGCGGACACCGGGGAGCTGTTTTTT.

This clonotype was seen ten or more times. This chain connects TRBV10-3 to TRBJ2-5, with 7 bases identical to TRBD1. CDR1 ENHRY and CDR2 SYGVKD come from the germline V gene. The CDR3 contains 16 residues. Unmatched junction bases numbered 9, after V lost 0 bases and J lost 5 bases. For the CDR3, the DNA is TGTGCCATCAGTGAGTCGGGGACAGCAGGTCGGGAGACCCAGTACTTC. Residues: CAISESGTAGRETQYF.

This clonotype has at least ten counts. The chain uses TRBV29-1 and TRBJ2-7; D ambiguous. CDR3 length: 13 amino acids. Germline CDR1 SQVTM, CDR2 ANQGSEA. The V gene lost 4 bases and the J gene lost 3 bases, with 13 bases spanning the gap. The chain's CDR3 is CSVVTLGIYEQYF. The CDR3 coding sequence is TGCAGCGTTGTAACCCTGGGCATCTACGAGCAGTACTTC.

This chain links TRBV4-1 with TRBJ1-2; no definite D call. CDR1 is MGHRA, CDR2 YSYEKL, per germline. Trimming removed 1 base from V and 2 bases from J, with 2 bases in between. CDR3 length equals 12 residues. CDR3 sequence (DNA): TGCGCCAGCAGCCAAGGAAACTATGGCTACACCTTC. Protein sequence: CASSQGNYGYTF.

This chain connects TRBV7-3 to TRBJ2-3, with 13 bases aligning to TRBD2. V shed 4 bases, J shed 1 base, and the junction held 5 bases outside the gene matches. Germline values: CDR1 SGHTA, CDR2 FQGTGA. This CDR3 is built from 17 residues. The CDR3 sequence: CASSSGTSGVGTDTQYF. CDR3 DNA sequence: TGTGCCAGCAGCTCAGGGACTAGCGGGGTCGGCACAGATACGCAGTATTTT.

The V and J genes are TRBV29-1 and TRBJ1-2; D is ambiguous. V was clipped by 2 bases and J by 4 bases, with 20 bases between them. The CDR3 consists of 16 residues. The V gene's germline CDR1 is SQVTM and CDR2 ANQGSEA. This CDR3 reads CSVESWVATGSYGYTF. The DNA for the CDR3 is TGCAGCGTTGAAAGTTGGGTCGCGACTGGTTCCTATGGCTACACCTTC.